Listed here are 29 T cell receptor beta chains from one sample, sequenced in a study of identical twins. TCRdb independently ran MiXCR on the 5' RACE reads; one entry per CDR3 protein. The table lists roughly 750,000 distinct CDR3 sequences, about 20% of them singletons, with more than 4% in the top ten. These data also formed part of another study, on T cells expressing NK-cell markers.

Sequencing input: PBMCs. All receptors come from a woman aged 18 to 35 in good health.

The chain uses TRBV29-1 and TRBJ1-2, with TRBD1 as a possible D gene (6 bases). Germline values: CDR1 SQVTM, CDR2 ANQGSEA. The CDR3 sequence is 12 residues long. The CDR3 nucleotides are TGCACCACGCGGGAGGGGGACTATGGCTACACCTTC. Translating it yields CTTREGDYGYTF.

The V call is TRBV11-2, the J call TRBJ2-5; TRBD1 matches at 9 bases. The V gene end was trimmed by 2 bases and the J gene end by 4 bases; junction bases not matched to a gene: 5. Germline assignment: CDR1 SGHAT and CDR2 FQNNGV. The CDR3 is 15 amino acids. CDR3 region: CASSLSDRGSETQYF. In nucleotides, the CDR3 is TGTGCCAGCAGCTTATCAGACAGGGGGTCAGAGACCCAGTACTTC.

CDR3 DNA: TGTGCCAGCAGATCAACCGCCGAGGGGGCGCAGGGCTACACCTTC. This translates into CASRSTAEGAQGYTF. V and J are TRBV6-1 and TRBJ1-2, with 7 bases lining up with TRBD1. This CDR3 is 15 amino acids long. Per the germline V gene, CDR1 is MNHNS and CDR2 is SASEGT. J gave up 8 bases and V 6 bases, and 15 bases lay outside the gene matches.

V and J are TRBV12-3 or TRBV12-4 and TRBJ2-1; 10 bases line up with TRBD2. The CDR3 loop spans 19 amino acids. V lost 0 bases to trimming and J lost 0 bases; unmatched junction nucleotides: 8. In DNA, the CDR3 is TGTGCCAGCAGTTTAGCCCCAGCGGGAGGGCCGAGCTCCTACAATGAGCAGTTCTTC. Translating gives CASSLAPAGGPSSYNEQFF.

This clonotype has a count of ten or more. The chain links TRBV10-3 to TRBJ1-2; D gene unclear. The length of the CDR3 is 16 residues. Germline V lookup: CDR1 ENHRY, CDR2 SYGVKD. V gave up 6 bases and J gave up 0 bases, with 17 bases separating them. DNA of the CDR3: TGTGCCATCAGAGAAGGGTCCGGCTCTTCTAACTATGGCTACACCTTC. Encoded protein: CAIREGSGSSNYGYTF.

The sample holds a few counts of this clonotype. The J gene is TRBJ2-3, the V gene TRBV4-3, with 8 bases identical to TRBD2. The V and J ends lost 4 bases and 0 bases, in that order; junction bases with no gene match: 6. The germline gives CDR1 LGHNA, CDR2 YSLEER. The CDR3 length is 16 residues. CDR3 coding DNA: TGCGCCAGCAGCCGTTCGGGAGGGCGGAGCACAGATACGCAGTATTTT. Its protein is CASSRSGGRSTDTQYF.

This clonotype was detected a few times. The gene calls are TRBV20-1 and TRBJ2-7, with a weak D call TRBD1 (6 bases). CDR1 and CDR2 (germline): DFQATT, SNEGSKA (reference sequence). This CDR3 has 13 amino acids. Between the trimmed V and J ends, which lost 5 bases and 0 bases, there was a span of 11 bases. CDR3 residues: CSAYQGSSYEQYF. CDR3 in DNA: TGCAGTGCTTATCAGGGGAGCTCCTACGAGCAGTACTTC.

The rearrangement joins TRBV27 to TRBJ2-2; D is perhaps TRBD2 (6 bases). This CDR3 spans 14 amino acids. Germline CDR1 MNHEY, CDR2 SMNVEV (reference sequence). The germline V and J ends were trimmed by 4 bases and 4 bases, with 10 bases remaining between them. CDR3 in DNA: TGTGCCAGCAGTTGGGGACTGATCACCGGGGAGCTGTTTTTT. This gives the protein CASSWGLITGELFF.

This clonotype showed up just a few times. V is TRBV20-1 and J is TRBJ2-1; 11 bases map to TRBD2. The V segment lost 3 bases and the J segment 4 bases; nucleotides outside the gene matches: 8. The CDR3 runs 16 residues. Germline assignment: CDR1 DFQATT and CDR2 SNEGSKA (reference sequence). The CDR3 sequence is CSARGLRTSGYNEQFF. The CDR3 nucleotides are TGCAGTGCTAGGGGTCTGAGGACTAGCGGGTACAATGAGCAGTTCTTC.

The CDR3 here is CASSLLRDSNRYNEQFF. CDR3 bases: TGTGCCAGCAGTTTATTAAGGGACTCCAATAGATACAATGAGCAGTTCTTC. The rearrangement uses TRBV27 and TRBJ2-1, with D possibly being TRBD2 (6 bases). The CDR3 runs to 17 residues. V lost 1 base and J 4 bases, leaving 17 bases between the germline ends. Per germline, CDR1 MNHEY and CDR2 SMNVEV (reference sequence).

The V call is TRBV25-1, the J call TRBJ2-7; perhaps TRBD2 as D (5 bases). Germline-derived CDR1 and CDR2 are MGHDK and SYGVNS. Trimming removed 4 bases from V and 1 base from J, with 11 bases in between. The CDR3 has 14 residues. The CDR3 DNA follows: TGTGCCAGCAGTGCCCTCGTAGCGTCCTACGAGCAGTACTTC. This translates into CASSALVASYEQYF.

The rearrangement links TRBV7-9 to TRBJ2-1; 9 nucleotides align to TRBD2. This CDR3 comprises 14 residues. Losses at the gene ends were 3 bases for V and 8 bases for J; bases not matched to a gene: 5. The germline V gene has CDR1 SEHNR and CDR2 FQNEAQ (reference sequence). CDR3 bases: TGTGCCAGCAGCTTTAGCGGGGGTACCGATGAGCAGTTCTTC. Translated: CASSFSGGTDEQFF. The whole variable domain, remainder taken from reference TRBV7-9 and TRBJ2-1, is DTGVSQNPRHKITKRGQNVTFRCDPISEHNRLYWYRQTLGQGPEFLTYFQNEAQLEKSRLLSDRFSAERPKGSFSTLEIQRTEQGDSAMYLCASSFSGGTDEQFFGPGTRLTVL.

This clonotype was observed at least ten times. The chain joins TRBV5-1 to TRBJ2-5, with 9 nucleotides matching TRBD2. Germline CDR1 reads SGHRS; CDR2 reads YFSETQ. The CDR3 length is 16 residues. The trim removed 0 bases at V and 3 bases at J, leaving 6 bases unmatched. This CDR3 reads CASSLVSGSFEETQYF. In DNA form, the CDR3 reads TGCGCCAGCAGCTTGGTTAGCGGGAGCTTTGAAGAGACCCAGTACTTC. Supplemented by reference TRBV5-1 and TRBJ2-5, the full variable domain reads KAGVTQTPRYLIKTRGQQVTLSCSPISGHRSVSWYQQTPGQGLQFLFEYFSETQRNKGNFPGRFSGRQFSNSRSEMNVSTLELGDSALYLCASSLVSGSFEETQYFGPGTRLLVL.

This clonotype came up a few times. CDR3 bases: TGCGCCAGCAGCTACTTTGCCACCACTGAAGCTTTCTTT. Translation: CASSYFATTEAFF. This rearrangement joins TRBV5-1 to TRBJ1-1; D is unresolved. V shed 3 bases and J shed 4 bases, with 10 bases lying between them. The V gene's germline CDR1 is SGHRS and CDR2 YFSETQ. The CDR3 contains 13 residues.

The chain recombines TRBV20-1 with TRBJ1-2, with D perhaps TRBD1 (5 bases). Germline CDR1 DFQATT, CDR2 SNEGSKA (reference sequence). The CDR3 has 14 amino acids. Trimming shortened V by 3 bases and J by 2 bases, and 13 bases separated the two germline ends. The CDR3 here is CSASNRGQNYGYTF. DNA for the CDR3: TGCAGTGCTAGTAACCGGGGCCAGAACTATGGCTACACCTTC.

This clonotype was seen once. A junction end diverges from the germline sequence, so it may reflect a read error. The chain uses TRBV12-3 or TRBV12-4 and TRBJ2-2, with 9 bases fitting TRBD2. The CDR3 is 19 residues long. Here the CDR3 reads CASSLYWSGRKTRTGELFF. The CDR3 bases are TGTGCCAGCAGTTTGTATTGGAGCGGGAGGAAAACGAGGACCGGTGAGCTGTTTTTT.

This rearrangement joins TRBV9 to TRBJ2-7, with D possibly being TRBD2 (6 bases). The germline gives CDR1 SGDLS, CDR2 YYNGEE. The length of the CDR3 is 15 residues. Between the trimmed V and J ends, which lost 3 bases and 4 bases, there was a span of 17 bases. DNA for the CDR3: TGTGCCAGCAGCGAGGGCCCGGGAGAATATTACGAGCAGTACTTC. This gives the protein CASSEGPGEYYEQYF.

This clonotype was detected a few times. V is TRBV4-3 and J is TRBJ2-7, with D perhaps TRBD1 (6 bases). This CDR3 is built from 17 residues. Trimming pared 0 bases from V and 2 bases from J, leaving 17 bases between. Germline CDR1 reads LGHNA; CDR2 reads YSLEER. CDR3 amino acids: CASSQDLRDRYAYEQYF. For the CDR3, the DNA is TGCGCCAGCAGCCAAGATCTCCGAGACAGGTACGCCTACGAGCAGTACTTC.

This chain uses TRBV12-3 or TRBV12-4 with TRBJ1-1; D is perhaps TRBD1 (5 bases). The CDR3 loop spans 15 amino acids. V lost 5 bases to trimming and J lost 1 base, with 14 bases between them. CDR3 region: CASSPQGWGNTEAFF. DNA for the CDR3: TGTGCCAGCAGTCCGCAGGGTTGGGGGAACACTGAAGCTTTCTTT.

This clonotype was seen a handful of times. The chain uses TRBV6-1 and TRBJ2-2; D unresolved. The ends were cut back, 6 bases at V and 1 base at J, with 12 bases in the middle. The germline CDR1 and CDR2 sequences are MNHNS and SASEGT. The CDR3 is 15 residues long. The chain's CDR3 is CASSRYLGNTGELFF. Here the CDR3 DNA reads TGTGCCAGCAGCCGATACCTAGGGAACACCGGGGAGCTGTTTTTT.

This clonotype has at least ten counts. The chain is built from TRBV7-2 and TRBJ2-7; D gene ambiguous. This CDR3 contains 14 residues. The germline CDR1 and CDR2 sequences are SGHTA and FQGNSA. Trimming cost V 1 base and J 1 base, with 8 bases left between them. CDR3 amino acids: CASSLVFPSYEQYF. The DNA of the CDR3 is TGTGCCAGCAGCTTAGTCTTCCCTTCCTACGAGCAGTACTTC.

The V call is TRBV11-3, the J call TRBJ2-5; a possible D gene is TRBD2 (5 bases). CDR3 size: 14 residues. The ends were cut back, 0 bases at V and 5 bases at J, with 10 bases in the middle. Germline V gene lookup returns CDR1 SGHNT and CDR2 YENEEA. DNA of the CDR3: TGTGCCAGCAGCTTAGACTTCAAGCGGGAGACCCAGTACTTC. This translates into CASSLDFKRETQYF.

The V gene is TRBV3-1, the J gene TRBJ2-7; no clear D. Germline assignment: CDR1 LGHDT and CDR2 YNNKEL (reference sequence). The CDR3 has 13 residues. Trimming removed 5 bases at V and 3 bases at J, with 11 bases between. CDR3 sequence reads: CASSAELVYEQYF. For the CDR3, the DNA is TGTGCCAGCAGCGCGGAATTGGTCTACGAGCAGTACTTC.

This clonotype appeared many times. This chain joins TRBV27 and TRBJ1-2; D unresolved. CDR1 is MNHEY and CDR2 is SMNVEV in the germline V gene (reference sequence). V was pared by 7 bases and J by 4 bases, with 13 bases between. The CDR3 has 13 amino acids. CDR3 DNA sequence: TGTGCCAGCAAGGCGACAACGACCTATGGCTACACCTTC. As protein: CASKATTTYGYTF.

This clonotype was found a few times. The CDR3 region is CAISGQREVNEQFF. The CDR3 DNA sequence: TGTGCCATCAGTGGTCAGCGGGAGGTCAATGAGCAGTTCTTC. V and J are TRBV10-3 and TRBJ2-1; 9 nucleotides align to TRBD2. The V gene's germline CDR1 is ENHRY and CDR2 SYGVKD. After removal of 4 bases from V and 6 bases from J, the junction contained 4 bases not matched to a gene. The CDR3 has 14 residues.

The genes are TRBV15 and TRBJ1-1; D call uncertain. This CDR3 has 13 amino acids. Looked up from germline, CDR1 is LNHNV and CDR2 is YYDKDF (reference sequence). Deletions cut 3 bases from V and 8 bases from J, with 13 bases between. The CDR3 nucleotides are TGTGCCACCAGCAGGCATTTAGGACGGGAAGCTTTCTTT. It is translated as CATSRHLGREAFF.

This sequence joins TRBV7-9 and TRBJ2-7; TRBD2 matches 7 bases. The V and J ends lost 6 bases and 4 bases, in that order; junction bases with no gene match: 12. This CDR3 region has 15 residues. CDR1 and CDR2 (germline): SEHNR, FQNEAQ (reference sequence). CDR3 bases: TGTGCCAGCAGATCTACCGGGACGGGGGGATACGAGCAGTACTTC. Protein sequence: CASRSTGTGGYEQYF.

The chain joins TRBV15 to TRBJ2-5, with D tentatively TRBD2 (5 bases). The CDR3 has 13 residues. With 4 bases removed from V and 5 bases from J, the gap between germline ends came to 11 bases. Per the germline V gene, CDR1 is LNHNV and CDR2 is YYDKDF (reference sequence). The CDR3 sequence is CATSKRVEETQYF. CDR3 in DNA: TGTGCCACCAGCAAGAGGGTCGAGGAGACCCAGTACTTC.

This clonotype was counted many times. The V and J genes are TRBV12-3 or TRBV12-4 and TRBJ2-7, with 13 nucleotides matching TRBD2. This CDR3 is built from 15 residues. Unmatched junction bases numbered 5, after V lost 5 bases and J lost 4 bases. CDR3 nucleotide sequence: TGTGCCAGCAGTCGCCGGACTAGCGGGAGTTACGAGCAGTACTTC. It encodes CASSRRTSGSYEQYF.